Sequencing of this T cell receptor (beta chain) was carried out in a study of cytomegalovirus exposure and HLA in healthy donors. Across the whole study: T cells numbering 150 million to 200 million yielded more than 100 million unique TCR beta sequences in an earlier analysis. Study conclusions and caveats: Usually a TCR sequence was rare, but some public TCRs were found in many donors. TCR beta V- and J-gene trimming was later associated with a missense DCLRE1C variant.

This CDR3 has 16 residues. J was trimmed by 4 bases and V by 2 bases; bases with no gene match: 7. Germline lookup yields CDR1 SGHVS and CDR2 FQNEAQ. Donors were ostensibly healthy at sampling, although undocumented immune exposures were probable. Comment on this clone: What it binds is unknown.

PCR primers comprised 60 Vbeta and 13 Jbeta primers. Assay used: immunoSEQ multiplex PCR; TCRdb lists only in-frame clones, some missing. The sample has some 130,000 clones; approximately 74% are singletons. The receptor was isolated from a male donor in good health and CMV-seronegative. This rearrangement joins TRBV7-8 to TRBJ2-1; the match to TRBD2 covers 8 bases. The sample taken for sequencing was PBMCs. The CDR3, as DNA: TGTGCCAGCAGCTTATCCCTTGCGGGGGGTTACAATGAGCAGTTCTTC. Protein product: CASSLSLAGGYNEQFF.